The rows below give T cell receptor beta chains drawn from one sample of a study of cytomegalovirus exposure and HLA in healthy donors. Assay: immunoSEQ multiplex PCR; the TCRdb copy retains only in-frame clones and omits some. The table shows about 130,000 clones, with almost 85% occurring only once. Input material: PBMCs. Receptors were obtained from a man aged 25 to 45 in good health and CMV-seropositive. The CDR3 runs from the conserved cysteine through the conserved F or W. The order of the fields is V gene, D gene, J gene, clone size, CDR3 protein, CDR3 DNA. D genes are given only for firm matches. Expanded clones are given a class, and other clones once, few, many or no size at all.

>TRBV10-3|-|TRBJ2-1|-
CAISESAQQGRNEQFF
TGTGCCATCAGTGAGTCGGCACAACAGGGTAGGAATGAGCAGTTCTTC
>TRBV7-6|TRBD1|TRBJ2-2|few
CASRRDRGNTGELFF
TGTGCCAGCCGACGGGACAGGGGTAACACCGGGGAGCTGTTTTTT
>TRBV7-3|-|TRBJ1-1|-
CASSQGYGAEAFF
TGTGCCAGCAGCCAGGGCTACGGCGCTGAAGCTTTCTTT
>TRBV11-3|-|TRBJ1-2|-
CASSLGGVRISGYTF
TGTGCCAGCAGCTTAGGGGGGGTGAGGATTAGCGGCTACACCTTC
>TRBV7-9|-|TRBJ1-5|-
CASSFQPPGYRDNQPQHF
TGTGCCAGCAGCTTTCAACCCCCGGGGTACCGAGACAATCAGCCCCAGCATTTT
>TRBV25-1|-|TRBJ2-3|many
CASSDEAASTDTQYF
TGTGCCAGCAGTGATGAGGCGGCTAGCACAGATACGCAGTATTTT
>TRBV7-7|TRBD2|TRBJ2-5|-
CASSLALAGGETQYF
TGTGCCAGCAGCTTAGCGCTAGCGGGAGGAGAGACCCAGTACTTC
>TRBV28|TRBD2|TRBJ2-3|-
CASSGGSSDTQYF
TGTGCCAGCAGCGGCGGGAGTTCAGATACGCAGTATTTT
>TRBV30|TRBD1|TRBJ2-6|-
CAWTDRGESGANVLTF
TGTGCCTGGACAGACAGGGGAGAGTCTGGGGCCAACGTCCTGACTTTC
>TRBV30|-|TRBJ1-5|-
CAWSVQASGAQHF
TGTGCCTGGAGTGTTCAGGCCTCGGGGGCCCAGCATTTT
>TRBV2|-|TRBJ1-4|-
CASSAIGGEKLFF
TGTGCCAGCAGTGCAATCGGAGGGGAAAAACTGTTTTTT
>TRBV5-1|TRBD1|TRBJ2-7|-
CASSIPGTGSSYEQYF
TGCGCCAGCAGCATCCCCGGGACAGGAAGCTCCTACGAGCAGTACTTC
>TRBV30|TRBD2|TRBJ2-1|-
CAWSVRLAGVSPLDEQFF
TGTGCCTGGAGTGTACGACTAGCGGGAGTTTCACCTTTGGATGAGCAGTTCTTC
>TRBV7-9|TRBD1|TRBJ2-3|-
CASSPSPLAGQGTDTQYF
TGTGCCAGCAGCCCCTCGCCGCTGGCGGGACAGGGCACAGATACGCAGTATTTT
>TRBV19|-|TRBJ2-1|-
CASIPSTSRALGNEQFF
TGTGCCAGTATCCCATCAACCAGCAGGGCTTTAGGTAATGAGCAGTTCTTC
>TRBV4-2|TRBD2|TRBJ2-1|-
CASRLTSGKDSYNEQFF
TGTGCCAGCAGACTTACTAGCGGGAAAGACTCCTACAATGAGCAGTTCTTC
>TRBV4-1|TRBD2|TRBJ2-5|-
CASSQTPSGSQETQYF
TGCGCCAGCAGCCAAACTCCTAGCGGGAGTCAAGAGACCCAGTACTTC
>TRBV16|TRBD1|TRBJ2-5|-
CASSQSGTGQQETQYF
TGTGCCAGCAGCCAATCCGGGACAGGCCAACAAGAGACCCAGTACTTC
>TRBV9|-|TRBJ2-2|once
CASGAGLRTGELFF
TGTGCCAGCGGGGCGGGACTTCGGACCGGGGAGCTGTTTTTT
>TRBV4-1|-|TRBJ2-7|-
CASSQAGPRGYEQYF
TGCGCCAGCAGCCAGGCCGGGCCTCGGGGGTACGAGCAGTACTTC
>TRBV9|-|TRBJ2-1|-
CASSPTDSPVYNEQFF
TGTGCCAGCAGCCCAACGGACTCCCCCGTTTACAATGAGCAGTTCTTC
>TRBV5-5|TRBD1|TRBJ1-2|-
CASSSTGEGGYTF
TGTGCCAGCAGCTCGACAGGGGAGGGAGGCTACACCTTC
>TRBV5-6|TRBD1|TRBJ1-1|-
CASSLMGTGNTEAFF
TGTGCCAGCAGCTTGATGGGGACAGGGAACACTGAAGCTTTCTTT
>TRBV6-6|-|TRBJ1-6|-
CASSQGSGNSPLHF
TGTGCCAGCAGTCAGGGGTCGGGGAATTCACCCCTCCACTTT
>TRBV5-1|-|TRBJ2-2|-
CASSSQPGTGELFF
TGCGCCAGCAGCTCCCAACCCGGGACCGGGGAGCTGTTTTTT
>TRBV4-1|TRBD1|TRBJ2-2|-
CASSQPGQGFGTGELFF
TGCGCCAGCAGCCAACCGGGACAGGGGTTCGGCACCGGGGAGCTGTTTTTT
>TRBV10-3|-|TRBJ1-2|-
CAISGPIGSGDRYGYTF
TGTGCCATCAGCGGACCCATAGGTTCAGGGGATCGGTATGGCTACACCTTC
>TRBV27|TRBD2|TRBJ2-1|-
CASSNNLGTSLYNEQFF
TGTGCCAGCAGTAATAACCTCGGGACTAGTCTCTACAATGAGCAGTTCTTC
>TRBV30|-|TRBJ2-7|-
CAWSVGERVGYEQYF
TGTGCCTGGAGTGTAGGTGAGAGGGTCGGCTACGAGCAGTACTTC
>TRBV15|-|TRBJ1-3|-
CATSRGGLKSSGNTIYF
TGTGCCACCAGCAGAGGGGGACTCAAGAGCTCTGGAAACACCATATATTTT
>TRBV19|-|TRBJ2-2|-
CASSIGPGELFF
TGTGCCAGTAGTATAGGGCCCGGGGAGCTGTTTTTT
>TRBV5-4|-|TRBJ2-7|-
CASSLGRGGEQYF
TGTGCCAGCAGCTTGGGGCGAGGTGGGGAGCAGTACTTC
>TRBV14|-|TRBJ2-7|-
CASSQDSDTRQYF
TGTGCCAGCAGCCAAGATAGCGACACCAGGCAGTACTTC
>TRBV5-6|-|TRBJ2-7|-
CASSTAGSRAYEQYF
TGTGCCAGCAGCACTGCCGGGTCTCGAGCCTACGAGCAGTACTTC
>TRBV5-1|-|TRBJ2-2|-
CASSFNPPGQNTGELFF
TGCGCCAGCAGCTTTAACCCCCCGGGACAGAACACCGGGGAGCTGTTTTTT
>TRBV6-5|-|TRBJ1-5|-
CASSSDKSQPQHF
TGTGCCAGCAGTTCGGACAAAAGTCAGCCCCAGCATTTT
>TRBV5-4|TRBD1|TRBJ2-6|-
CASSPLGTGSSGANVLTF
TGTGCCAGCAGCCCCCTTGGGACAGGGAGCTCTGGGGCCAACGTCCTGACTTTC
>TRBV27|TRBD1|TRBJ2-7|-
CASSHRGEFYEQYF
TGTGCCAGCAGTCACAGGGGAGAGTTCTACGAGCAGTACTTC
>TRBV7-2|TRBD2|TRBJ2-1|-
CASSLRASGRLNEQFF
TGTGCCAGCAGCTTAAGGGCTAGCGGGAGACTCAATGAGCAGTTCTTC
>TRBV29-1|TRBD2|TRBJ2-1|few
CSVALASGSVNEQFF
TGCAGCGTGGCCCTAGCTAGCGGGAGTGTGAATGAGCAGTTCTTC
>TRBV19|-|TRBJ2-3|once
CASSYSRASRTSTDTQYF
TGTGCCAGTAGTTATAGTAGGGCTAGCAGAACTAGCACAGATACGCAGTATTTT
>TRBV29-1|TRBD2|TRBJ2-3|-
CSVEPSGSTDTQYF
TGCAGCGTTGAACCTAGCGGGAGCACAGATACGCAGTATTTT
>TRBV5-4|TRBD1|TRBJ1-4|-
CASSFQDRDEKLFF
TGTGCCAGCAGCTTCCAGGACAGGGATGAAAAACTGTTTTTT
>TRBV6-6|-|TRBJ1-4|-
CASSAQPDEKLFF
TGTGCCAGCAGTGCACAGCCAGATGAAAAACTGTTTTTT
>TRBV5-1|-|TRBJ2-1|-
CASSLAEAGVGYNEQFF
TGCGCCAGCAGCTTGGCCGAGGCAGGGGTGGGATACAATGAGCAGTTCTTC
>TRBV29-1|TRBD1|TRBJ1-2|once
CSVVGQAWGYGYTF
TGCAGCGTTGTAGGACAGGCATGGGGCTATGGCTACACCTTC
>TRBV2|-|TRBJ1-5|-
CASSQGGVPNQPQHF
TGTGCCAGCAGCCAAGGGGGGGTCCCAAATCAGCCCCAGCATTTT
>TRBV19|-|TRBJ1-4|-
CASRSSGDEKLFF
TGTGCCAGTAGGAGTTCTGGTGATGAAAAACTGTTTTTT
>TRBV6-6|-|TRBJ2-7|-
CASSSPDSYEQYF
TGTGCCAGCAGTTCCCCGGACAGTTACGAGCAGTACTTC
>TRBV5-6|TRBD2|TRBJ2-7|once
CASLMSGESVGEQYF
TGTGCCAGCCTGATGAGCGGGGAATCGGTTGGAGAGCAGTACTTC
>TRBV7-9|-|TRBJ1-1|-
CASSPESRNTEAFF
TGTGCCAGCAGCCCGGAGAGCAGGAACACTGAAGCTTTCTTT